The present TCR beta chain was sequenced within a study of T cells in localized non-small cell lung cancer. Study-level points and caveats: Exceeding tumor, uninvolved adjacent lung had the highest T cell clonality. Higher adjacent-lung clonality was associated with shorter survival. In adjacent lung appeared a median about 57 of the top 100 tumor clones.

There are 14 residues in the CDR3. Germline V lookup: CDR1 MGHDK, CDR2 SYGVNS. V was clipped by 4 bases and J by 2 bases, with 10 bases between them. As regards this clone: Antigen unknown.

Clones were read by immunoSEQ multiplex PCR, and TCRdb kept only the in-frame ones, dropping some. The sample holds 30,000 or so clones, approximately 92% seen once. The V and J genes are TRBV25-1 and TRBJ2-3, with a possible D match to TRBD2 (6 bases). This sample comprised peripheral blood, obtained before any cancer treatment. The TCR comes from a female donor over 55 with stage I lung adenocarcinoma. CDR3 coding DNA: TGTGCCAGCAGTGCCGGGAGATTCACAGATACGCAGTATTTT. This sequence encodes CASSAGRFTDTQYF.